This T cell receptor beta chain stems from a study of T cells after yellow fever vaccination. At the level of the study: Preparation used SMART-Seq v4 Ultra Low Input for the low-cell-number fractions. Study-level points and caveats: Boosting was followed by the reappearance of most primary-vaccination clones (just under 98% CD4, 88% CD8). Clonotypes appearing in both CD4 and CD8 compartments existed, and their share was small.

UMIs and a universal primer site were added when TCR cDNA was made by 5'RACE template switching. TCRdb re-analysed the 5' RACE reads in MiXCR, keeping a single row per CDR3 protein. Of a few hundred thousand distinct CDR3 sequences in the sample, approximately 4% are singletons; the top ten hold approximately 25%. Notes on this clonotype: Its antigen is not known.

Germline CDR1 SGHRS, CDR2 YFSETQ. The CDR3 is 15 amino acids. V gave up 2 bases and J gave up 3 bases, with 15 bases separating them. The sequence was obtained from a man aged 18 to 29 who received the YFV17D yellow fever vaccine. The sequencing used PBMCs, collected 5 days after the yellow fever booster vaccination. The rearrangement links TRBV5-1 to TRBJ2-7, with D possibly being TRBD2 (5 bases). CDR3 in DNA: TGCGCCAGCAGCTTAGCCGGACGGGAAAACTACGAGCAGTACTTC. Translating gives CASSLAGRENYEQYF. Full variable domain (missing parts from reference TRBV5-1 and TRBJ2-7): KAGVTQTPRYLIKTRGQQVTLSCSPISGHRSVSWYQQTPGQGLQFLFEYFSETQRNKGNFPGRFSGRQFSNSRSEMNVSTLELGDSALYLCASSLAGRENYEQYFGPGTRLTVT.